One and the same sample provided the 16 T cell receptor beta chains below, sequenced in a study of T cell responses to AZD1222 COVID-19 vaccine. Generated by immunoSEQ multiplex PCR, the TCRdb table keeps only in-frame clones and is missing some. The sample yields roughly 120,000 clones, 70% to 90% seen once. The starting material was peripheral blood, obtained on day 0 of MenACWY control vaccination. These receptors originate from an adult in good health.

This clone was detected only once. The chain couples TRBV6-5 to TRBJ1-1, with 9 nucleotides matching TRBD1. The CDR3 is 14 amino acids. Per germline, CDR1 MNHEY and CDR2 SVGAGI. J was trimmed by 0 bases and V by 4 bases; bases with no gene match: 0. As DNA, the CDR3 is TGTGCCAGCAGTTGGACAGGGGTGAACACTGAAGCTTTCTTT. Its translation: CASSWTGVNTEAFF.

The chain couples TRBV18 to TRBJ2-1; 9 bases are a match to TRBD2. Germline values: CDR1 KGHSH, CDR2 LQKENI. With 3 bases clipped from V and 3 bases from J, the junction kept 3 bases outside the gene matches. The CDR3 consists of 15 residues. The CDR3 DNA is TGTGCCAGCTCACCTAGCGGGGGAGGCTACAATGAGCAGTTCTTC. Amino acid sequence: CASSPSGGGYNEQFF.

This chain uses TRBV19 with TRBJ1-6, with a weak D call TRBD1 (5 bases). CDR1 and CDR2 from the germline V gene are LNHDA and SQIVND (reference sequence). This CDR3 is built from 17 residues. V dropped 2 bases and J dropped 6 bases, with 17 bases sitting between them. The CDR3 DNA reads TGTGCCAGTAGTATATCGGCGACAGCTTGGGGTAATTCACCCCTCCACTTT. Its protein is CASSISATAWGNSPLHF.

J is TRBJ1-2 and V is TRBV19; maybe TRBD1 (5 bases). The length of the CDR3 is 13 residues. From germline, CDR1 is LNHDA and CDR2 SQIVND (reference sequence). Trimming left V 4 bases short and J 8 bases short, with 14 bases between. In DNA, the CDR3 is TGTGCCAGTAGTAATCAGGGAGCTGGCGGCTACACCTTC. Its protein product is CASSNQGAGGYTF.

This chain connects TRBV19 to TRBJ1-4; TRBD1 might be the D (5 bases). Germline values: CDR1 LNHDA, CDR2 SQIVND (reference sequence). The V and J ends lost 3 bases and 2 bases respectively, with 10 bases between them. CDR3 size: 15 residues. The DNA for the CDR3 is TGTGCCAGTAGTATTTTGGGGACCACTAATGAAAAACTGTTTTTT. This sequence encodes CASSILGTTNEKLFF.

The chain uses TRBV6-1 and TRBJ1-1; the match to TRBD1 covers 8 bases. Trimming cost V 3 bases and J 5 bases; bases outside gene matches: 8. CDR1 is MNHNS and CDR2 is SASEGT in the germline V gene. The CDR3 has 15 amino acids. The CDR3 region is CASSDRVTGVTEAFF. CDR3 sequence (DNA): TGTGCCAGCAGTGACCGTGTGACAGGGGTAACTGAAGCTTTCTTT.

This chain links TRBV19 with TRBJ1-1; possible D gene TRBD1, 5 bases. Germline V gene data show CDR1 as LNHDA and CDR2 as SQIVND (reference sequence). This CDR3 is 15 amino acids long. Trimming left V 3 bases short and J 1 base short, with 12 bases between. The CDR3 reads CASSIPLGQNTEAFF. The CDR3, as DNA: TGTGCCAGTAGTATCCCCTTGGGGCAGAACACTGAAGCTTTCTTT.

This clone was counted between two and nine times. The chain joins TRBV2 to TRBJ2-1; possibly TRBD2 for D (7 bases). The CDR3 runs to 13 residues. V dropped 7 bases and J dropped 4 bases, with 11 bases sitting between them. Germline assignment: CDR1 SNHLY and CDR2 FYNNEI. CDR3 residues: CASIRGAYNEQFF. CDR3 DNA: TGTGCCAGCATACGGGGGGCTTACAATGAGCAGTTCTTC.

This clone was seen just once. CDR3 protein: CASSPSVRGNYGYTF. The DNA for the CDR3 is TGTGCCAGCAGTCCCTCCGTTCGGGGCAACTATGGCTACACCTTC. The genes are TRBV28 and TRBJ1-2; D may be TRBD1 (5 bases). Trimming removed 5 bases from V and 2 bases from J, with 15 bases in between. Germline values: CDR1 MDHEN, CDR2 SYDVKM. CDR3 length: 15 amino acids.

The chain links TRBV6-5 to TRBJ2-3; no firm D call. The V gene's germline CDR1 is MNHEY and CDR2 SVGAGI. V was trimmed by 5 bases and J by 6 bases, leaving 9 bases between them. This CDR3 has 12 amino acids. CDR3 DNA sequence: TGTGCCAGCAGTCCTCCCGCGGATACGCAGTATTTT. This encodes CASSPPADTQYF.

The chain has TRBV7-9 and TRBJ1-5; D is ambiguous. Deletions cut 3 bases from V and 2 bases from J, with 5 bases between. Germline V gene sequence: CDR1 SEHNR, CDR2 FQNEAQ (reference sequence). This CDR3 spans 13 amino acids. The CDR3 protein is CASSLTGNQPQHF. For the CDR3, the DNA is TGTGCCAGCAGCTTGACGGGCAATCAGCCCCAGCATTTT. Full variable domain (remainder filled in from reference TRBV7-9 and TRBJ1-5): DTGVSQNPRHKITKRGQNVTFRCDPISEHNRLYWYRQTLGQGPEFLTYFQNEAQLEKSRLLSDRFSAERPKGSFSTLEIQRTEQGDSAMYLCASSLTGNQPQHFGDGTRLSIL.

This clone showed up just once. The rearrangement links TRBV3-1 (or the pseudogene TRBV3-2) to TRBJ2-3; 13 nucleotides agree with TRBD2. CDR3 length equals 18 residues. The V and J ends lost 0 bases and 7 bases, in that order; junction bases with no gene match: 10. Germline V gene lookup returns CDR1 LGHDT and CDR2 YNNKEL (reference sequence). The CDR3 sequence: CASSQEEMGTSGVHTQYF. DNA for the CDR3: TGTGCCAGCAGCCAAGAGGAGATGGGGACTAGCGGGGTTCATACGCAGTATTTT.

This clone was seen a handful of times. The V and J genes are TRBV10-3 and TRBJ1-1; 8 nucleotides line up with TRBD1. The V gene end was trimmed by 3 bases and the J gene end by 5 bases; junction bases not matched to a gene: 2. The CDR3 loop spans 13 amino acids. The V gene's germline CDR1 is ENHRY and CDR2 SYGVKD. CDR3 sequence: CAISDRGPTEAFF. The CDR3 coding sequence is TGTGCCATCAGTGACAGGGGGCCGACTGAAGCTTTCTTT.

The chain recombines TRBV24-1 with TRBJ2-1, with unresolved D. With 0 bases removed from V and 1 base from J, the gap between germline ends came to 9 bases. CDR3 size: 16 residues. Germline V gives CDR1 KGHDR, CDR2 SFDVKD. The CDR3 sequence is CATSDLNAASYNEQFF. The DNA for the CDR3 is TGTGCCACCAGTGATTTGAATGCAGCTTCCTACAATGAGCAGTTCTTC.

The CDR3 bases are TGTGCCAGCTCACCAACTGTGATCGAGCAGTACTTC. This translates into CASSPTVIEQYF. The V gene is TRBV18, the J gene TRBJ2-7; D gene ambiguous. The CDR3 contains 12 residues. In germline, CDR1 is KGHSH, CDR2 LQKENI. Trimming removed 2 bases from V and 6 bases from J, with 8 bases in between.

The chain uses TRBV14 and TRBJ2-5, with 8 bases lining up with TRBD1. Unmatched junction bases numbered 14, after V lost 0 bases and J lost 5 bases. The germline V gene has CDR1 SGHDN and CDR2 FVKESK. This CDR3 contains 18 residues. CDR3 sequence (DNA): TGTGCCAGCAGCCAAGATTGGCAACCGTGGACAGGGAGGGAGACCCAGTACTTC. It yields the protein CASSQDWQPWTGRETQYF.